This is a list of T cell receptor beta chains from one sample in a study of T cells after somatic rescue of genetic block. Assay used: immunoSEQ multiplex PCR; TCRdb lists only in-frame clones, some missing. The sample includes tens of thousands of clones, about nine tenths of them seen just once. Sequencing was carried out using peripheral blood mononuclear cells (PBMCs). These receptors were obtained from a young man. CDR3s include the opening cysteine and the closing phenylalanine or tryptophan. The order of the fields is CDR3 DNA, CDR3 protein, D gene, clone size, J gene, CDR3 length, V gene. A D gene is named only where the DNA matches it firmly. Clone sizes are given selectively: once, few, many, or a class where the clone is expanded.

CDR3nt: TGTGCCAGCAGCCCGTGGGGAACCGGGAGTGAAAAACTGTTTTTT; CDR3aa: CASSPWGTGSEKLFF; d_gene: .; abundance: .; j_gene: TRBJ1-4; len: 15; v_gene: TRBV11-1
CDR3nt: TGTGCCAGCAGTCAGCGAGGGACACCGCGCACAGATACGCAGTATTTT; CDR3aa: CASSQRGTPRTDTQYF; d_gene: .; abundance: .; j_gene: TRBJ2-3; len: 16; v_gene: TRBV28
CDR3nt: TGCGCCAGCAGCTGGCGGGGCGGGGAGTCAGATACGCAGTATTTT; CDR3aa: CASSWRGGESDTQYF; d_gene: .; abundance: .; j_gene: TRBJ2-3; len: 15; v_gene: TRBV5-1
CDR3nt: TGTGCCAGCACCACGGGGGGAAGGAACTATGGCTACACCTTC; CDR3aa: CASTTGGRNYGYTF; d_gene: .; abundance: .; j_gene: TRBJ1-2; len: 14; v_gene: TRBV6-5
CDR3nt: TGCGCCAGCAGCCGACTCGAGGCACAGGGGCTCCCTTATGGCTACACCTTC; CDR3aa: CASSRLEAQGLPYGYTF; d_gene: TRBD1; abundance: .; j_gene: TRBJ1-2; len: 17; v_gene: TRBV5-1
CDR3nt: TGTGCCAGCAGTCTGACTAGCGGGAGCTACGAGCAGTACTTC; CDR3aa: CASSLTSGSYEQYF; d_gene: TRBD2; abundance: once; j_gene: TRBJ2-7; len: 14; v_gene: TRBV2
CDR3nt: TGTGCCAGCAGCACGAGGGGGGGCGGCTACACCTTC; CDR3aa: CASSTRGGGYTF; d_gene: .; abundance: .; j_gene: TRBJ1-2; len: 12; v_gene: TRBV7-9
CDR3nt: TGTGCCACCTCGTCGGGGGTTAGAGGGACAGGGGAAAATGAGCAGTTCTTC; CDR3aa: CATSSGVRGTGENEQFF; d_gene: TRBD1; abundance: once; j_gene: TRBJ2-1; len: 17; v_gene: TRBV28
CDR3nt: TGTGCCAGCAGCTTGGACAGGGGTGGCACTGAAGCTTTCTTT; CDR3aa: CASSLDRGGTEAFF; d_gene: TRBD1; abundance: .; j_gene: TRBJ1-1; len: 14; v_gene: TRBV5-6
CDR3nt: TGTGCCAGCATCCGGGAAAGCACAGATACGCAGTATTTT; CDR3aa: CASIRESTDTQYF; d_gene: .; abundance: .; j_gene: TRBJ2-3; len: 13; v_gene: TRBV2
CDR3nt: TGTGCCAGCAGATCTCAGCCGGGACCCTACAATGAGCAGTTCTTC; CDR3aa: CASRSQPGPYNEQFF; d_gene: .; abundance: .; j_gene: TRBJ2-1; len: 15; v_gene: TRBV7-2
CDR3nt: TGTGCCAGCAGTTATGACAGGAGCTCCTACAATGAGCAGTTCTTC; CDR3aa: CASSYDRSSYNEQFF; d_gene: .; abundance: .; j_gene: TRBJ2-1; len: 15; v_gene: TRBV2
CDR3nt: TGCGCCAGCAGCTCGCCGAGCTCCTACAATGAGCAGTTCTTC; CDR3aa: CASSSPSSYNEQFF; d_gene: .; abundance: .; j_gene: TRBJ2-1; len: 14; v_gene: TRBV5-1
CDR3nt: TGTGCCAGCAGCTTAGGGGTAACGACTAGCGGGAGCGGACGTTGGGAGCAGTTCTTC; CDR3aa: CASSLGVTTSGSGRWEQFF; d_gene: TRBD2; abundance: .; j_gene: TRBJ2-1; len: 19; v_gene: TRBV7-9
CDR3nt: TGTGCCAGCAGCCCCCGGGACGCATACACCGGGGAGCTGTTTTTT; CDR3aa: CASSPRDAYTGELFF; d_gene: .; abundance: .; j_gene: TRBJ2-2; len: 15; v_gene: TRBV7-8
CDR3nt: TGTGCCAGCAGCTTGGCCGGCCTAGCGGGAGGAAGGGGCACCGGGGAGCTGTTTTTT; CDR3aa: CASSLAGLAGGRGTGELFF; d_gene: TRBD2; abundance: .; j_gene: TRBJ2-2; len: 19; v_gene: TRBV5-5
CDR3nt: TGTGCCAGCAGCTTCTCCCCGGGGAGCCGGGCCGGGGAGCTGTTTTTT; CDR3aa: CASSFSPGSRAGELFF; d_gene: .; abundance: .; j_gene: TRBJ2-2; len: 16; v_gene: TRBV5-4
CDR3nt: TGCGCCAGCACCCCGGGCCAGGGTCCCTACGAGCAGTACTTC; CDR3aa: CASTPGQGPYEQYF; d_gene: .; abundance: .; j_gene: TRBJ2-7; len: 14; v_gene: TRBV5-1
CDR3nt: TGCGCCAGCAGCCAAGGACAACGGGATGGCGGGGAGCAGTACTTC; CDR3aa: CASSQGQRDGGEQYF; d_gene: .; abundance: few; j_gene: TRBJ2-7; len: 15; v_gene: TRBV5-1
CDR3nt: TGTGCCAGCAGCACGGACAGGGGGGAGACCCAGTACTTC; CDR3aa: CASSTDRGETQYF; d_gene: TRBD1; abundance: .; j_gene: TRBJ2-5; len: 13; v_gene: TRBV7-6
CDR3nt: TGTGCCAGCAGCCCCGGGACCAAACTCCGCACAGATACGCAGTATTTT; CDR3aa: CASSPGTKLRTDTQYF; d_gene: .; abundance: .; j_gene: TRBJ2-3; len: 16; v_gene: TRBV11-3
CDR3nt: TGTGCCAGCAGCTTAACAGGGGGCAGCCATGGCTACACCTTC; CDR3aa: CASSLTGGSHGYTF; d_gene: TRBD1; abundance: .; j_gene: TRBJ1-2; len: 14; v_gene: TRBV7-9
CDR3nt: TGTGCCAGCAGTTACGAGGGGGGCTCGAAGAATGAGCAGTTCTTC; CDR3aa: CASSYEGGSKNEQFF; d_gene: .; abundance: .; j_gene: TRBJ2-1; len: 15; v_gene: TRBV6-5
CDR3nt: TGTGCCAGTAGTGCGAGCCTCGGGGGGTCCCCCTACGAGCAGTACTTC; CDR3aa: CASSASLGGSPYEQYF; d_gene: TRBD2; abundance: .; j_gene: TRBJ2-7; len: 16; v_gene: TRBV19
CDR3nt: TGTGCCAGCTCACTGCAAAGGAGAGCTAACTATGGCTACACCTTC; CDR3aa: CASSLQRRANYGYTF; d_gene: .; abundance: .; j_gene: TRBJ1-2; len: 15; v_gene: TRBV18
CDR3nt: TGTGCCAGCAAGGCTGGCGGGAGTGCAGATACGCAGTATTTT; CDR3aa: CASKAGGSADTQYF; d_gene: TRBD2; abundance: .; j_gene: TRBJ2-3; len: 14; v_gene: TRBV27
CDR3nt: TGTGCCAGCAGGCCGGGAGGCGACGAGCAGTACTTC; CDR3aa: CASRPGGDEQYF; d_gene: TRBD2; abundance: .; j_gene: TRBJ2-7; len: 12; v_gene: TRBV6-5
CDR3nt: TGCGCCAGCAGCCCTTACGCTGACAATGAGCAGTTCTTC; CDR3aa: CASSPYADNEQFF; d_gene: .; abundance: once; j_gene: TRBJ2-1; len: 13; v_gene: TRBV5-1
CDR3nt: TGTGCCAGCAGTTTTACAGGGGCAGGCTATGGCTACACCTTC; CDR3aa: CASSFTGAGYGYTF; d_gene: TRBD1; abundance: .; j_gene: TRBJ1-2; len: 14; v_gene: TRBV27
CDR3nt: TGCGCCAGCAGTGATTTCGGGACAGGGGGACCAACTAATGAAAAACTGTTTTTT; CDR3aa: CASSDFGTGGPTNEKLFF; d_gene: TRBD1; abundance: .; j_gene: TRBJ1-4; len: 18; v_gene: TRBV10-2
CDR3nt: TGCGCCAGCAGCCCCAGACTAGCGGACACAGATACGCAGTATTTT; CDR3aa: CASSPRLADTDTQYF; d_gene: TRBD2; abundance: .; j_gene: TRBJ2-3; len: 15; v_gene: TRBV5-1
CDR3nt: TGTGCCAGCAGTTTACGGAGCAACAATGAGCAGTTCTTC; CDR3aa: CASSLRSNNEQFF; d_gene: .; abundance: .; j_gene: TRBJ2-1; len: 13; v_gene: TRBV27
CDR3nt: TGTGCCAGCAGCGGACAGGGGGCGGCTGGCTACACCTTC; CDR3aa: CASSGQGAAGYTF; d_gene: TRBD1; abundance: .; j_gene: TRBJ1-2; len: 13; v_gene: TRBV27
CDR3nt: TGTGCCAGCTCCGGAGGCCCTAATGAAAAACTGTTTTTT; CDR3aa: CASSGGPNEKLFF; d_gene: .; abundance: .; j_gene: TRBJ1-4; len: 13; v_gene: TRBV18
CDR3nt: TGTGCCAGCAGCCAAAGGACTAGCGGGGGGGATACGCAGTATTTT; CDR3aa: CASSQRTSGGDTQYF; d_gene: TRBD2; abundance: .; j_gene: TRBJ2-3; len: 15; v_gene: TRBV4-2
CDR3nt: TGTGCCAGCAGCTTAAGTGGAGGGGACACCGGGGAGCTGTTTTTT; CDR3aa: CASSLSGGDTGELFF; d_gene: .; abundance: .; j_gene: TRBJ2-2; len: 15; v_gene: TRBV7-3
CDR3nt: TGTGCCAGCAGTTTATATATCACGAGGTCCCTCGGGCGCTATGGCTACACCTTC; CDR3aa: CASSLYITRSLGRYGYTF; d_gene: .; abundance: few; j_gene: TRBJ1-2; len: 18; v_gene: TRBV28